The clone carrying this TCR beta chain was detected once. The data were obtained in a study of shared clonotypes between healthy human individuals. Generated by immunoSEQ multiplex PCR, the TCRdb table keeps only in-frame clones and is missing some. The sample includes about 800,000 clones, approximately 97% of them seen just once. Trimming pared 6 bases from V and 2 bases from J, leaving 14 bases between. The CDR3 consists of 14 residues. Germline CDR1 and CDR2: MNHEY and SMNVEV (reference sequence). Naive CD8 isolation took CD45RO-negative cells positively selected for CCR7 and excluded terminally differentiated effector memory CD45RA+ cells.

The chain links TRBV27 to TRBJ2-7; D tentatively fits TRBD1 or TRBD2 (5 bases each). The source material was naive CD8+ T cells sorted from blood. This clonotype was sampled from a young man in good health. In DNA form, the CDR3 reads TGTGCCAGCAGCGATAGGGGAGTCCCCTACGAGCAGTACTTC. This sequence encodes CASSDRGVPYEQYF.